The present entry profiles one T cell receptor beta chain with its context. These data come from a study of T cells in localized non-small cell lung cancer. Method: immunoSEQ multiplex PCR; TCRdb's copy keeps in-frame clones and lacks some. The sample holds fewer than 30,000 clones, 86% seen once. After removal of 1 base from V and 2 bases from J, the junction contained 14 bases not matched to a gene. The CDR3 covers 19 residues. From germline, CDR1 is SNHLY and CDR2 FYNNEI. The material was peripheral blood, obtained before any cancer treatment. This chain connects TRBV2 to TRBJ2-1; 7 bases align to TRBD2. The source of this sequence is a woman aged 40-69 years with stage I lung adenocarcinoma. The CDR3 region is CASSEVAGEIFDPYNEQFF. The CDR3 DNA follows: TGTGCCAGCAGTGAAGTTGCGGGGGAGATTTTCGATCCCTACAATGAGCAGTTCTTC.